This entry is about one T cell receptor (beta chain). Assay used: immunoSEQ multiplex PCR; TCRdb lists only in-frame clones, some missing. The sample carries a few hundred thousand clones, around 85% recorded once. Treatment indicated: over 15 received Ad26.COV2.S at low or high dose, single or two shots; 5 received placebo; per-sample allocation not given. On day 63 after the first injection, vaccine and placebo recipients gave samples. This entry belongs to a study of Ad26.COV2.S vaccination and SARS-CoV-2 variants. CDR3 size: 14 residues. Germline CDR1 is SGHTA and CDR2 is FQGNSA. V was pared by 4 bases and J by 1 base, with 10 bases between.

The clonotype originates from a person between 18 and 65 years old who received the Ad26.COV2.S COVID-19 vaccine or a placebo. This sequence joins TRBV7-2 and TRBJ1-1; no clear D gene. Specimen: peripheral blood, collected in a trial of Ad26.COV2.S vaccine versus placebo. Written as DNA, the CDR3 is TGTGCCAGCAGCTCGGACGGGGAGAACACTGAAGCTTTCTTT. Protein product: CASSSDGENTEAFF.